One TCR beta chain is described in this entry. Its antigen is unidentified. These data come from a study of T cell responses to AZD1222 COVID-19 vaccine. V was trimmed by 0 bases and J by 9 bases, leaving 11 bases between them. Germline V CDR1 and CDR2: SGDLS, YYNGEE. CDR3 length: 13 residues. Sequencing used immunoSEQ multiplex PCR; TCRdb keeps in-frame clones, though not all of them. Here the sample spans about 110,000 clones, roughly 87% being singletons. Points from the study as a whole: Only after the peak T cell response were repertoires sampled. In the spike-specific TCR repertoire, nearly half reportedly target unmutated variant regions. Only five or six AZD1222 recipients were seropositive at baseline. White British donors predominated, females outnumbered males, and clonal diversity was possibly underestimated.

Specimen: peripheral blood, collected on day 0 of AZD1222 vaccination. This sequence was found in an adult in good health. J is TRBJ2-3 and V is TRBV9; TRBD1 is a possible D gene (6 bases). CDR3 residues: CASSVDPTGTQYF. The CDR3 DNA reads TGTGCCAGCAGCGTAGACCCGACAGGCACGCAGTATTTT. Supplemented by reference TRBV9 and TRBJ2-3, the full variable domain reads DSGVTQTPKHLITATGQRVTLRCSPRSGDLSVYWYQQSLDQGLQFLIQYYNGEERAKGNILERFSAQQFPDLHSELNLSSLELGDSALYFCASSVDPTGTQYFGPGTRLTVL.